This paragraph covers one TCR beta chain sequence. Antigen unknown. After removal of 6 bases from V and 1 base from J, the junction contained 5 bases not matched to a gene. From germline, CDR1 is MNHEY and CDR2 SVGAGI. The CDR3 has 15 amino acids. Libraries were prepared by immunoSEQ multiplex PCR; TCRdb keeps only in-frame clonotypes and omits some of them. The sample comprises about 110,000 clones, 92% of which are singletons, and approximately 1.2% rests with the top ten. This specimen belongs to a study of T cell responses to AZD1222 COVID-19 vaccine. Study in general: Second doses that came at about 4 or about 12 weeks were put together.

Study-wide results and caveats: All repertoire sampling was performed exclusively after the peak T cell response. Elevations in Spike-specific TCR breadth and depth followed administration of two AZD1222 doses.

The sequences come from peripheral blood, collected on day 0 of AZD1222 vaccination. The chain recombines TRBV6-5 with TRBJ1-3; 8 bases align to TRBD1. The origin of this receptor is an adult in good health. In DNA, the CDR3 is TGTGCCAGCAGGCCCACAGGGGGTTCTGGAAACACCATATATTTT. Encoded protein: CASRPTGGSGNTIYF.